The clone carrying this TCR beta chain was counted at least ten times. Donors were systemically healthy Caucasian individuals from Russia aged roughly 6 to 100 years. The data derive from a study of blood T cells in healthy people across ages. This CDR3 has 12 residues. The germline V gene has CDR1 ENHRY and CDR2 SYGVKD. With 5 bases removed from V and 6 bases from J, the gap between germline ends came to 7 bases. For the second PCR, which ran for about 6 to 12 cycles, a sample-barcoded 5' primer and a J-beta primer mix were used. Using its own MiXCR run on the 5' RACE reads, TCRdb lists one record per CDR3 protein. Of about 930,000 distinct CDR3 sequences listed, 29% were seen once; the top ten hold more than 8.5%. These data were also reused for a study on T cells of mothers and their children.

The chain joins TRBV10-3 to TRBJ2-2; D not resolved. The sequenced material came from blood. This receptor was taken from a woman aged 35 to 49 in good health. The CDR3 spells CAISLSSGELFF. The CDR3, as DNA: TGTGCCATCAGTCTGTCCTCCGGGGAGCTGTTTTTT.